The 29 T cell receptor beta chains below were found in one sample sequenced in a study of cytomegalovirus exposure and HLA in healthy donors. PCR used 60 Vbeta primers and 13 Jbeta primers. TCRdb's copy holds only in-frame clones and misses some; the assay was immunoSEQ multiplex PCR. The sample has 100,000 to 150,000 clones, around 77% seen once. Material for sequencing was PBMCs. The source is a male donor in good health and CMV-seropositive.

The chain carries TRBV28 and TRBJ1-2, with D perhaps TRBD1 (6 bases). The CDR3 extends over 15 amino acids. Germline CDR1 reads MDHEN; CDR2 reads SYDVKM. Trimming left V 3 bases short and J 4 bases short, with 15 bases between. The CDR3 here is CASSFVGGAIYGYTF. DNA of the CDR3: TGTGCCAGCAGTTTTGTTGGGGGCGCGATCTATGGCTACACCTTC.

A note on this clone: The sample holds other DNA sequences that translate to the same CDR3. The genes are TRBV5-1 and TRBJ2-1, with a possible D match to TRBD1 (5 bases). This CDR3 is built from 13 residues. The germline gives CDR1 SGHRS, CDR2 YFSETQ. Trimming took 0 bases from V and 10 from J, leaving 11 bases between them. The CDR3 region has the DNA TGCGCCAGCAGCTTGGAATGGGGCTCCGAGCAGTTCTTC. This codes for CASSLEWGSEQFF.

The rearrangement joins TRBV30 to TRBJ2-7; maybe TRBD2 (6 bases). V lost 0 bases, J lost 9 bases, and 15 bases lay in between. This CDR3 is 13 amino acids long. Germline CDR1 and CDR2: GTSNPN and SVGIG (reference sequence). Here the CDR3 reads CAWSVPGLKGQYF. The CDR3 bases are TGTGCCTGGAGTGTACCGGGACTTAAAGGGCAGTACTTC.

CDR3 sequence: CASSLSPREGFGEQFF. In DNA, the CDR3 is TGTGCCAGCAGTTTATCCCCCCGGGAGGGATTCGGTGAGCAGTTCTTC. The J gene is TRBJ2-1, the V gene TRBV28; 8 nucleotides agree with TRBD2. The CDR3 totals 16 residues. The junction had 11 bases not matched to a gene; V was cut back by 1 base and J by 9 bases. Looked up from germline, CDR1 is MDHEN and CDR2 is SYDVKM.

This chain links TRBV5-6 with TRBJ2-7; possibly TRBD2 for D (6 bases). Germline assignment: CDR1 SGHDT and CDR2 YYEEEE. The V and J ends lost 0 bases and 3 bases respectively, with 13 bases between them. This CDR3 contains 15 residues. DNA of the CDR3: TGTGCCAGCAGCTTGGCGTCCGGGCGGGGCTACGAGCAGTACTTC. Translated: CASSLASGRGYEQYF.

The chain combines TRBV18 with TRBJ1-2; no clear D gene. This CDR3 contains 16 residues. Germline V gene lookup returns CDR1 KGHSH and CDR2 LQKENI. Trimming pared 3 bases from V and 2 bases from J, leaving 16 bases between. DNA of the CDR3: TGTGCCAGCTCACCGGCGTCCGGGGTCTTCAACTATGGCTACACCTTC. Protein product: CASSPASGVFNYGYTF.

The chain couples TRBV20-1 to TRBJ2-1; D remains unclear. CDR1 is DFQATT and CDR2 is SNEGSKA in the germline V gene (reference sequence). CDR3 length equals 10 residues. Trimming pared 4 bases from V and 5 bases from J, leaving 3 bases between. The CDR3 sequence: CSATDNEQFF. The CDR3 DNA reads as TGCAGTGCTACCGACAATGAGCAGTTCTTC.

The chain combines TRBV6-1 with TRBJ1-5, with 9 bases fitting TRBD1. The germline gives CDR1 MNHNS, CDR2 SASEGT. Unmatched junction bases numbered 10, after V lost 6 bases and J lost 7 bases. The CDR3 runs to 15 residues. The CDR3 bases are TGTGCCAGCAGCGCGACGGACAGGGGATACCAGCCCCAGCATTTT. The encoded protein is CASSATDRGYQPQHF.

This clone was found a few times. The CDR3 DNA reads TGTGCCAGCAGCCCCGGACAAACCCACGGGGCTTTCTTT. Translating it yields CASSPGQTHGAFF. The genes are TRBV6-1 and TRBJ1-1, with D perhaps matching TRBD1 (5 bases). With 6 bases removed from V and 11 bases from J, the gap between germline ends came to 19 bases. Germline V lookup: CDR1 MNHNS, CDR2 SASEGT. This CDR3 is 13 amino acids long.

The V gene is TRBV29-1, the J gene TRBJ1-6, with TRBD1 as a possible D gene (5 bases). Germline V gene lookup returns CDR1 SQVTM and CDR2 ANQGSEA. Trimming took 5 bases from V and 8 from J, leaving 13 bases between them. The CDR3 is 13 amino acids. This chain's CDR3 is CSVRARADSPLHF. CDR3 bases: TGCAGCGTTAGGGCCAGGGCGGATTCACCCCTCCACTTT.

This chain connects TRBV5-6 to TRBJ2-2; TRBD2 matches at 12 bases. The germline V gene encodes CDR1 SGHDT and CDR2 YYEEEE. The V segment lost 4 bases and the J segment 7 bases; nucleotides outside the gene matches: 2. The CDR3 extends over 14 amino acids. CDR3 nucleotides: TGTGCCAGCAGCCCGGGACTAGCGGGCGGGGAGCTGTTTTTT. It translates to CASSPGLAGGELFF.

This clone was found a few times. V gene TRBV27 combines with J gene TRBJ1-2; 10 positions agree with TRBD1. In germline, CDR1 is MNHEY, CDR2 SMNVEV (reference sequence). This CDR3 is 17 amino acids long. Trimming removed 3 bases from V and 5 bases from J; junction bases left unmatched: 12. In DNA, the CDR3 is TGTGCCAGCAGTTTCCGGACAGGGGGGCTTTTAGGTTATGGCTACACCTTC. Translating gives CASSFRTGGLLGYGYTF.

This chain joins TRBV7-6 and TRBJ2-3; TRBD2 might be the D (6 bases). V was pared by 1 base and J by 0 bases, with 11 bases between. The CDR3 extends over 16 amino acids. Germline-derived CDR1 and CDR2 are SGHVS and FNYEAQ. CDR3 in DNA: TGTGCCAGCAGCTTAGGCTCACTAGCAAGCACAGATACGCAGTATTTT. Protein product: CASSLGSLASTDTQYF.

In this sample, this clone turned up a few times. The chain couples TRBV6-1 to TRBJ2-1; 10 bases map to TRBD2. The CDR3 covers 16 residues. Germline V CDR1 and CDR2: MNHNS, SASEGT. Trimming removed 1 base from V and 5 bases from J; junction bases left unmatched: 5. The CDR3 sequence is CASSEGTSGKNNEQFF. CDR3 sequence (DNA): TGTGCCAGCAGTGAAGGAACTAGCGGGAAGAACAATGAGCAGTTCTTC.

Written as DNA, the CDR3 is TGTGCCAGCAGCCCAACTCATACGCAGTATTTT. It yields the protein CASSPTHTQYF. The V gene is TRBV7-2, the J gene TRBJ2-3, with D uncertain. The CDR3 totals 11 residues. Germline V gene lookup returns CDR1 SGHTA and CDR2 FQGNSA. Trimming pared 5 bases from V and 7 bases from J, leaving 7 bases between.

The V gene is TRBV6-1, the J gene TRBJ2-2; D is possibly TRBD2 (6 bases). CDR3 length: 14 amino acids. Trimming cost V 6 bases and J 4 bases, with 12 bases left between them. Germline lookup yields CDR1 MNHNS and CDR2 SASEGT. The chain's CDR3 is CASSIFGGTGELFF. The CDR3 bases are TGTGCCAGCAGCATTTTCGGGGGCACCGGGGAGCTGTTTTTT.

The rearrangement joins TRBV5-1 to TRBJ2-7, with 11 bases fitting TRBD1. V was pared by 2 bases and J by 2 bases, with 3 bases of the junction left unmatched. CDR1 SGHRS and CDR2 YFSETQ come from the germline V gene. CDR3 length equals 15 residues. CDR3 sequence reads: CASSFGTGGTYEQYF. The CDR3 DNA follows: TGCGCCAGCAGCTTCGGGACAGGGGGAACCTACGAGCAGTACTTC.

The chain is built from TRBV13 and TRBJ2-3; maybe TRBD2 (7 bases). The CDR3 consists of 16 residues. V dropped 2 bases and J dropped 6 bases, with 18 bases sitting between them. The germline CDR1 and CDR2 sequences are PRHDT and FYEKMQ (reference sequence). The CDR3 loop is CASSLRGGAVSDTQYF. The CDR3 bases are TGTGCCAGCAGCTTAAGGGGGGGGGCAGTATCGGATACGCAGTATTTT.

A remark on this clone: The same CDR3 is also encoded by other DNA sequences in this sample. This rearrangement joins TRBV19 to TRBJ1-1, with D unresolved. Trimming stripped 3 bases from V and 11 bases from J, with 16 bases between. CDR3 size: 13 residues. The germline V gene encodes CDR1 LNHDA and CDR2 SQIVND (reference sequence). CDR3 protein: CASSIRGSEWAFF. The CDR3 coding sequence is TGTGCCAGTAGTATCCGAGGCTCCGAGTGGGCTTTCTTT.

V and J are TRBV19 and TRBJ2-2, with 10 bases identical to TRBD1. The length of the CDR3 is 17 residues. The germline CDR1 and CDR2 sequences are LNHDA and SQIVND (reference sequence). Trimming took 2 bases from V and 4 from J; bases not matched to a gene: 7. The CDR3 sequence is CASSISVTGGFTGELFF. CDR3 sequence (DNA): TGTGCCAGTAGTATATCAGTGACAGGGGGCTTCACCGGGGAGCTGTTTTTT.

V is TRBV5-1 and J is TRBJ2-7, with TRBD1 matching over 7 bases. CDR1 and CDR2 (germline): SGHRS, YFSETQ. V was pared by 0 bases and J by 3 bases, with 3 bases of the junction left unmatched. The CDR3 loop spans 14 amino acids. The CDR3 region is CASSLGQGNYEQYF. The CDR3 region has the DNA TGCGCCAGCAGCTTGGGACAGGGAAACTACGAGCAGTACTTC.

This clone was seen a single time. The V gene is TRBV2, the J gene TRBJ2-3, with D possibly matching TRBD2 (6 bases). V lost 6 bases and J lost 0, with 13 bases in between. This CDR3 has 15 residues. Germline V lookup: CDR1 SNHLY, CDR2 FYNNEI. The CDR3 bases are TGTGCCAGCAGCGGCCGGGACTTCAGCACAGATACGCAGTATTTT. It translates to CASSGRDFSTDTQYF.

The chain links TRBV19 to TRBJ2-5; 7 bases fit TRBD2. Judging by the DNA end, TRBJ2-7 fits better; the J call may be wrong. The CDR3 runs to 15 residues. CDR1 LNHDA and CDR2 SQIVND come from the germline V gene (reference sequence). For the CDR3, the DNA is TGTGCCAGTAGTATCGGGCCGGCGGGGGCCTACGAGCAGTACTTC. Its protein product is CASSIGPAGAYEQYF.

The rearrangement uses TRBV15 and TRBJ2-3, with 7 bases lining up with TRBD1. Germline V gives CDR1 LNHNV, CDR2 YYDKDF (reference sequence). Trimming took 4 bases from V and 4 from J; bases not matched to a gene: 5. The CDR3 covers 14 residues. The CDR3 sequence: CATSIRGLADTQYF. The CDR3 DNA is TGTGCCACCAGCATCAGGGGGTTGGCAGATACGCAGTATTTT.

This chain joins TRBV5-1 and TRBJ2-6; D is unresolved. Germline V gives CDR1 SGHRS, CDR2 YFSETQ. The CDR3 runs 16 residues. With 0 bases removed from V and 2 bases from J, the gap between germline ends came to 9 bases. The CDR3 sequence is CASSLAGAPGANVLTF. The CDR3 bases are TGCGCCAGCAGCTTGGCGGGTGCGCCTGGGGCCAACGTCCTGACTTTC.

In this sample, this clone turned up once. The rearrangement joins TRBV9 to TRBJ2-4; TRBD2 matches 15 bases. The CDR3 has 16 residues. Looked up from germline, CDR1 is SGDLS and CDR2 is YYNGEE. V lost 4 bases and J lost 5; bases outside the gene matches: 4. The CDR3 DNA is TGTGCCAGCAGCCCCCGGACTAGCGGGAGGGAAAACATTCAGTACTTC. This gives the protein CASSPRTSGRENIQYF. The entire variable domain, with the rest obtained from reference TRBV9 and TRBJ2-4, is as follows: DSGVTQTPKHLITATGQRVTLRCSPRSGDLSVYWYQQSLDQGLQFLIQYYNGEERAKGNILERFSAQQFPDLHSELNLSSLELGDSALYFCASSPRTSGRENIQYFGAGTRLSVL.

V gene TRBV13 combines with J gene TRBJ2-5, with 7 bases aligning to TRBD1. This CDR3 spans 16 amino acids. Trimming at V came to 4 bases and at J to 0 bases, leaving 8 bases not matched to a gene. Germline V CDR1 and CDR2: PRHDT, FYEKMQ (reference sequence). The CDR3 is CASSSRPGQYQETQYF. The CDR3 region has the DNA TGTGCCAGCAGCTCTCGGCCGGGACAGTACCAAGAGACCCAGTACTTC.

This rearrangement joins TRBV19 to TRBJ1-2, with 7 bases lining up with TRBD1. Per the germline V gene, CDR1 is LNHDA and CDR2 is SQIVND (reference sequence). The ends lost 3 bases at V and 3 bases at J; junction bases unmatched: 10. CDR3 length: 16 amino acids. This CDR3 reads CASSIRRGALDYGYTF. The CDR3 nucleotides are TGTGCCAGTAGTATCCGCAGGGGGGCCTTGGACTATGGCTACACCTTC.

V usage is TRBV19 and J usage is TRBJ1-6; D is perhaps TRBD1 (6 bases). Germline assignment: CDR1 LNHDA and CDR2 SQIVND (reference sequence). V was clipped by 7 bases and J by 14 bases, with 21 bases between them. CDR3 size: 14 residues. CDR3 protein: CASNSGQTSLTLHF. The CDR3 nucleotides read TGTGCCAGTAACTCGGGACAAACTTCCTTGACCCTCCACTTT.